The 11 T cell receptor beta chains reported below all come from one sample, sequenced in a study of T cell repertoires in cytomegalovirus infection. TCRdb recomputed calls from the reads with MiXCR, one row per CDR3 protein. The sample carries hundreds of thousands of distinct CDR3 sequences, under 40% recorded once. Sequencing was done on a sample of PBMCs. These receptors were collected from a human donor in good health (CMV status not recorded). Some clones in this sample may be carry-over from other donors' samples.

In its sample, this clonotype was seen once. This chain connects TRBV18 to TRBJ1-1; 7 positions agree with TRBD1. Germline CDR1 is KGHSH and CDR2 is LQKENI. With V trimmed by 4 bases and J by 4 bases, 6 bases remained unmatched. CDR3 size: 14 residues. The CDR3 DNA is TGTGCCAGCTCACAGAACAGGGGTGGCACTGAAGCTTTCTTT. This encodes CASSQNRGGTEAFF.

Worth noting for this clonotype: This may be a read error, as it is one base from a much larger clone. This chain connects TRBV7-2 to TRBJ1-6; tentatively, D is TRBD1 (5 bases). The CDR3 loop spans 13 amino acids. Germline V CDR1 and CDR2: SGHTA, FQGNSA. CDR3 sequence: CASSRDRLLALPF. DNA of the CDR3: TGTGCCAGCAGCCGGGACCGCCTTTTGGCCCTCCCCTTT.

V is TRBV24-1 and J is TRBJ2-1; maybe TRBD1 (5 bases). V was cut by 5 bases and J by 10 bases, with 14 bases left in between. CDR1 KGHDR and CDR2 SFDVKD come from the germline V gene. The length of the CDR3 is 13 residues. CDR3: CATSGTNGWEQFF. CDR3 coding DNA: TGTGCCACCAGTGGGACAAATGGTTGGGAGCAGTTCTTC.

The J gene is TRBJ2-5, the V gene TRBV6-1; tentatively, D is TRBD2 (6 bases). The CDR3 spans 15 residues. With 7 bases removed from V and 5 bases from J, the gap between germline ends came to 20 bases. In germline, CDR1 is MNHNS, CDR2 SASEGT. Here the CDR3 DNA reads TGTGCCAGCATTCCAGGAGTGGCGGGACGGGAGACCCAGTACTTC. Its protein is CASIPGVAGRETQYF.

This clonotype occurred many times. The CDR3 loop is CASSTRAITNEKLFF. CDR3 bases: TGTGCCAGCAGCACCCGGGCCATAACTAATGAAAAACTGTTTTTT. The chain links TRBV7-8 to TRBJ1-4; D is ambiguous. This CDR3 is built from 15 residues. CDR1 and CDR2 from the germline V gene are SGHVS and FQNEAQ. The V end lost 5 bases, the J end lost 1 base, and 11 bases lay between the germline ends.

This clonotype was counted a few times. The CDR3 bases are TGTGCCAGCAGCCCGTTCCGGGGGGGCACTGAAGCTTTCTTT. It encodes CASSPFRGGTEAFF. This chain uses TRBV7-2 with TRBJ1-1, with D possibly matching TRBD1 (5 bases). Trimming shortened V by 5 bases and J by 4 bases, and 14 bases separated the two germline ends. This CDR3 has 14 residues. The V gene's germline CDR1 is SGHTA and CDR2 FQGNSA. Together with reference TRBV7-2 and TRBJ1-1, the CDR3 gives the full variable domain: GAGVSQSPSNKVTEKGKDVELRCDPISGHTALYWYRQSLGQGLEFLIYFQGNSAPDKSGLPSDRFSAERTGGSVSTLTIQRTQQEDSAVYLCASSPFRGGTEAFFGQGTRLTVV.

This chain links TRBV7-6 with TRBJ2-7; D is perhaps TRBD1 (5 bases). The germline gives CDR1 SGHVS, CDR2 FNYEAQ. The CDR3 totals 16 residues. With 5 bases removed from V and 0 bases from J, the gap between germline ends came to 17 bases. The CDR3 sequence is CASSPPVSGPSYEQYF. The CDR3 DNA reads TGTGCCAGCAGCCCCCCGGTTTCAGGGCCCTCCTACGAGCAGTACTTC. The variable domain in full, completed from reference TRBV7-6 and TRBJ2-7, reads GAGVSQSPRYKVTKRGQDVALRCDPISGHVSLYWYRQALGQGPEFLTYFNYEAQQDKSGLPNDRFSAERPEGSISTLTIQRTEQRDSAMYRCASSPPVSGPSYEQYFGPGTRLTVT.

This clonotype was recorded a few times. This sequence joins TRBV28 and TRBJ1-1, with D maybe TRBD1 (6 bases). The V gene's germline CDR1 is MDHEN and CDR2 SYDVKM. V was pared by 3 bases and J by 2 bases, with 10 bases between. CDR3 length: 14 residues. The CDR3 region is CASSFHRANTEAFF. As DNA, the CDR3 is TGTGCCAGCAGTTTTCACAGGGCCAACACTGAAGCTTTCTTT.

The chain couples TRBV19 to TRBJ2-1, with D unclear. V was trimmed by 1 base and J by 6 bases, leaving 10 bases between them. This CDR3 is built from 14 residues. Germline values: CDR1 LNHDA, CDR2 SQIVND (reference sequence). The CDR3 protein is CASSIGPVGNEQFF. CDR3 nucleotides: TGTGCCAGTAGTATAGGGCCGGTCGGCAATGAGCAGTTCTTC.

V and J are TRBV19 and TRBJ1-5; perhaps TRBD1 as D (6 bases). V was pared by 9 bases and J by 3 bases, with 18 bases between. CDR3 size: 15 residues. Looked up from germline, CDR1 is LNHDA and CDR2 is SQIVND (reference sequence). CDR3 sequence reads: CASTPRQASNQPQHF. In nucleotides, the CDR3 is TGTGCCAGCACCCCCCGACAGGCCTCCAATCAGCCCCAGCATTTT. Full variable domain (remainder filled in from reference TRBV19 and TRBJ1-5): DGGITQSPKYLFRKEGQNVTLSCEQNLNHDAMYWYRQDPGQGLRLIYYSQIVNDFQKGDIAEGYSVSREKKESFPLTVTSAQKNPTAFYLCASTPRQASNQPQHFGDGTRLSIL.

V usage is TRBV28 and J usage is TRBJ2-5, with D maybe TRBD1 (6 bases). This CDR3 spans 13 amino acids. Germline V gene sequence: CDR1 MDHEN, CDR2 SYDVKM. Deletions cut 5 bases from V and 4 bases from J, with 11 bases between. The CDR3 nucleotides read TGTGCCAGCAGTAATCAGGGGCGAGAGACCCAGTACTTC. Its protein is CASSNQGRETQYF.